The present TCR beta chain was sequenced within a study of PD-1 blockade in classical Hodgkin lymphoma. TCRdb keeps only in-frame clones here, not all; method: immunoSEQ multiplex PCR. The data show around 43,000 clones, roughly 91% seen once. Trimming took 4 bases from V and 4 from J; bases not matched to a gene: 5. This CDR3 is 16 amino acids long. Germline CDR1 is KGHSH and CDR2 is LQKENI. As to time point: newly diagnosed, previously untreated cHL patient sample. The TCR sequence derives from a human donor with classical Hodgkin lymphoma. Material for sequencing was peripheral blood mononuclear cells (PBMCs). The rearrangement links TRBV18 to TRBJ2-2, with TRBD1 identical over 11 bases. CDR3 DNA sequence: TGTGCCAGCTCACAGATCGGGACAGGGGGCACCGGGGAGCTGTTTTTT. Amino acids: CASSQIGTGGTGELFF. Looking up the rest from reference TRBV18 and TRBJ2-2 gives the full variable domain: NAGVMQNPRHLVRRRGQEARLRCSPMKGHSHVYWYRQLPEEGLKFMVYLQKENIIDESGMPKERFSAEFPKEGPSILRIQQVVRGDSAAYFCASSQIGTGGTGELFFGEGSRLTVL.